This entry lists 25 T cell receptor beta chains sequenced from one sample in a study of CD8 T cells in Susac syndrome. Reverse transcription of 0.5 to 1 ug RNA was carried out with random hexamers. TCRdb recomputed calls from the immunoSEQ multiplex PCR reads with MiXCR, one row per CDR3 protein. The repertoire holds under 200,000 distinct CDR3 sequences, with around 94% as singletons. Sequencing was done on a sample of CD4+ T cells from PBMCs. The receptors stem from a human donor in good health.

This chain connects TRBV2 to TRBJ2-7; TRBD2 agrees at 11 bases. V shed 6 bases and J 4 bases; nucleotides not matched to a gene: 5. Looked up from germline, CDR1 is SNHLY and CDR2 is FYNNEI. This CDR3 is built from 14 residues. CDR3 bases: TGTGCCAGCAGCAATAGCGGGGGGGCGTACGAGCAGTACTTC. This gives the protein CASSNSGGAYEQYF. Looking up the rest from reference TRBV2 and TRBJ2-7 gives the full variable domain: EPEVTQTPSHQVTQMGQEVILRCVPISNHLYFYWYRQILGQKVEFLVSFYNNEISEKSEIFDDQFSVERPDGSNFTLKIRSTKLEDSAMYFCASSNSGGAYEQYFGPGTRLTVT.

The chain employs TRBV7-2 and TRBJ1-2, with 9 bases aligning to TRBD1. Germline V gene lookup returns CDR1 SGHTA and CDR2 FQGNSA. The CDR3 runs to 14 residues. Losses at the gene ends were 7 bases for V and 4 bases for J; bases not matched to a gene: 7. The CDR3 is CASTTGTGSYGYTF. The CDR3, as DNA: TGTGCCAGCACAACCGGGACAGGGAGCTATGGCTACACCTTC. Full variable domain (outside the CDR3, taken from reference TRBV7-2 and TRBJ1-2): GAGVSQSPSNKVTEKGKDVELRCDPISGHTALYWYRQSLGQGLEFLIYFQGNSAPDKSGLPSDRFSAERTGGSVSTLTIQRTQQEDSAVYLCASTTGTGSYGYTFGSGTRLTVV.

This clonotype has just one count. This sequence joins TRBV7-2 and TRBJ2-4; 11 bases are a match to TRBD2. This CDR3 region has 14 residues. The trim removed 7 bases at V and 7 bases at J, leaving 6 bases unmatched. Germline-derived CDR1 and CDR2 are SGHTA and FQGNSA. The CDR3 DNA is TGTGCCAGCAACCTAGCGGGGGGCCGGAACATTCAGTACTTC. This gives the protein CASNLAGGRNIQYF.

The chain recombines TRBV7-9 with TRBJ2-2; a possible D gene is TRBD1 (5 bases). Germline V gene data show CDR1 as SEHNR and CDR2 as FQNEAQ (reference sequence). V was pared by 7 bases and J by 3 bases, with 15 bases between. The CDR3 extends over 15 amino acids. CDR3 DNA sequence: TGTGCCAGCAACACCAGGGTTGGGGACACCGGGGAGCTGTTTTTT. Its protein is CASNTRVGDTGELFF.

The chain carries TRBV29-1 and TRBJ2-1, with 10 bases aligning to TRBD2. This CDR3 has 15 amino acids. Germline V gene data show CDR1 as SQVTM and CDR2 as ANQGSEA. J gave up 5 bases and V 4 bases, and 8 bases lay outside the gene matches. This chain's CDR3 is CSVVKRGGPDNEQFF. The DNA of the CDR3 is TGCAGCGTTGTCAAGCGGGGGGGGCCTGACAATGAGCAGTTCTTC.

The V gene is TRBV7-9, the J gene TRBJ1-1; no definite D call. CDR1 and CDR2 (germline): SEHNR, FQNEAQ (reference sequence). The V gene lost 3 bases and the J gene lost 7 bases, with 0 bases spanning the gap. The CDR3 loop spans 9 amino acids. The CDR3 DNA reads TGTGCCAGCAGCTTTGAAGCTTTCTTT. This gives the protein CASSFEAFF.

The V gene is TRBV4-3, the J gene TRBJ1-2, with D possibly TRBD1 on 5 matching bases. The V gene's germline CDR1 is LGHNA and CDR2 YSLEER. V lost 0 bases and J 1 base, leaving 12 bases between the germline ends. CDR3 length: 16 residues. The CDR3 DNA sequence: TGCGCCAGCAGCCAAGAAGCAGGGAACCTTAACTATGGCTACACCTTC. Amino acid sequence: CASSQEAGNLNYGYTF.

V usage is TRBV7-9 and J usage is TRBJ1-6; 7 bases are a match to TRBD1. Germline assignment: CDR1 SEHNR and CDR2 FQNEAQ (reference sequence). Germline trimming cut 0 bases from V and 7 bases from J; bases unmatched to any gene: 0. The CDR3 has 14 amino acids. The CDR3 bases are TGTGCCAGCAGCTTAGCGACAGGGAATTCACCCCTCCACTTT. Amino acid sequence: CASSLATGNSPLHF.

V is TRBV7-2 and J is TRBJ1-6, with D perhaps TRBD1 (6 bases). V was shortened by 3 bases and J by 6 bases, with 15 bases between the two germline ends. Germline-derived CDR1 and CDR2 are SGHTA and FQGNSA. The CDR3 covers 16 residues. CDR3 region: CASSFGQRTLNSPLHF. The CDR3 DNA is TGTGCCAGCAGCTTTGGACAGAGGACCCTTAATTCACCCCTCCACTTT.

V and J are TRBV9 and TRBJ2-1; D may be TRBD2 (5 bases). Germline CDR1 reads SGDLS; CDR2 reads YYNGEE. CDR3 length equals 13 residues. V was pared by 4 bases and J by 8 bases, with 13 bases between. The CDR3 reads CASSQDSFYEQFF. CDR3 DNA: TGTGCCAGCAGCCAGGACTCCTTCTATGAGCAGTTCTTC.

This clonotype has only one observation. The chain uses TRBV29-1 and TRBJ1-2; 9 nucleotides match TRBD1. Germline CDR1 and CDR2: SQVTM and ANQGSEA. J lost 6 bases, V lost 7 bases, and 9 bases had no gene match. The CDR3 is made up of 13 amino acids. CDR3 protein: CSAGDRENDGYTF. The CDR3 nucleotides read TGCAGCGCCGGGGACAGGGAGAATGATGGCTACACCTTC.

The chain uses TRBV18 and TRBJ2-3; no clear D gene. Germline V gene data show CDR1 as KGHSH and CDR2 as LQKENI. Trimming took 2 bases from V and 0 from J, leaving 6 bases between them. The CDR3 contains 14 residues. CDR3 sequence reads: CASSPASSTDTQYF. CDR3 DNA: TGTGCCAGCTCACCAGCATCCAGCACAGATACGCAGTATTTT. Filled out from reference TRBV18 and TRBJ2-3, the complete variable domain reads NAGVMQNPRHLVRRRGQEARLRCSPMKGHSHVYWYRQLPEEGLKFMVYLQKENIIDESGMPKERFSAEFPKEGPSILRIQQVVRGDSAAYFCASSPASSTDTQYFGPGTRLTVL.

The CDR3 sequence is CASSFQAQGEQFF. DNA of the CDR3: TGTGCCAGCAGTTTTCAGGCCCAGGGTGAGCAGTTCTTC. The chain carries TRBV27 and TRBJ2-1; maybe TRBD1 (5 bases). This CDR3 is 13 amino acids long. Germline CDR1 reads MNHEY; CDR2 reads SMNVEV (reference sequence). Trimming pared 3 bases from V and 9 bases from J, leaving 12 bases between.

The chain couples TRBV25-1 to TRBJ1-2, with D possibly being TRBD1 (6 bases). The CDR3 sequence is 14 residues long. V was shortened by 2 bases and J by 5 bases, with 12 bases between the two germline ends. Germline V CDR1 and CDR2: MGHDK, SYGVNS. The CDR3 protein is CASSESGTPYGYTF. The CDR3 coding sequence is TGTGCCAGCAGTGAAAGCGGGACACCGTATGGCTACACCTTC.

The chain couples TRBV3-1 to TRBJ2-5; D is uncertain. This CDR3 has 13 residues. CDR1 is LGHDT and CDR2 is YNNKEL in the germline V gene (reference sequence). With 3 bases removed from V and 5 bases from J, the gap between germline ends came to 10 bases. In DNA, the CDR3 is TGTGCCAGCAGCCACGCCTCGGAGGAGACCCAGTACTTC. Amino acid sequence: CASSHASEETQYF.

The chain is built from TRBV12-3 or TRBV12-4 and TRBJ2-2; unclear D gene. CDR3 size: 13 residues. Trimming pared 5 bases from V and 4 bases from J, leaving 8 bases between. The CDR3 nucleotides read TGTGCCAGCAGTCCCAGGACCACCGGGGAGCTGTTTTTT. Translation gives CASSPRTTGELFF.

V is TRBV4-3 and J is TRBJ2-3, with 7 bases fitting TRBD1. Unmatched junction bases numbered 7, after V lost 5 bases and J lost 2 bases. This CDR3 comprises 15 residues. Germline-derived CDR1 and CDR2 are LGHNA and YSLEER. Written as DNA, the CDR3 is TGCGCCAGCAGCTCCAGGGACAGCCACACAGATACGCAGTATTTT. As protein: CASSSRDSHTDTQYF.

The chain recombines TRBV29-1 with TRBJ1-2; 7 bases align to TRBD1. Losses at the gene ends were 1 base for V and 6 bases for J; bases not matched to a gene: 2. The germline V gene encodes CDR1 SQVTM and CDR2 ANQGSEA. This CDR3 region has 12 residues. Here the CDR3 DNA reads TGCAGCGTTGAAGGACAGGGAGATGGCTACACCTTC. Its translation is CSVEGQGDGYTF. The full variable domain, its missing parts supplied by reference TRBV29-1 and TRBJ1-2, is SAVISQKPSRDICQRGTSLTIQCQVDSQVTMMFWYRQQPGQSLTLIATANQGSEATYESGFVIDKFPISRPNLTFSTLTVSNMSPEDSSIYLCSVEGQGDGYTFGSGTRLTVV.

The chain combines TRBV12-3 or TRBV12-4 with TRBJ1-2; the D gene is possibly TRBD1 (5 bases). The V end lost 8 bases, the J end lost 4 bases, and 11 bases lay between the germline ends. The CDR3 totals 12 residues. The CDR3 loop reads CASGEGRYGYTF. The CDR3 DNA is TGTGCCAGCGGCGAGGGGCGCTATGGCTACACCTTC.

V usage is TRBV4-3 and J usage is TRBJ1-2; D not certain. Trimming pared 0 bases from V and 5 bases from J, leaving 16 bases between. The CDR3 contains 16 residues. The germline V gene encodes CDR1 LGHNA and CDR2 YSLEER. CDR3 DNA: TGCGCCAGCAGCCAAGAAATCATCCAGGTTTCATATGGCTACACCTTC. Translated: CASSQEIIQVSYGYTF.

The chain uses TRBV15 and TRBJ2-7, with 12 bases aligning to TRBD1. J was trimmed by 5 bases and V by 1 base; bases with no gene match: 3. CDR3 size: 15 residues. Germline V lookup: CDR1 LNHNV, CDR2 YYDKDF (reference sequence). The CDR3 here is CATSRAGQGAHEQYF. The CDR3 region has the DNA TGTGCCACCAGCAGAGCGGGACAGGGGGCCCACGAGCAGTACTTC.

Only one count was recorded for this clonotype. This rearrangement joins TRBV20-1 to TRBJ1-2; possibly TRBD1 for D (5 bases). The CDR3 sequence is 15 residues long. Germline CDR1 DFQATT, CDR2 SNEGSKA (reference sequence). Trimming removed 3 bases from V and 7 bases from J, with 21 bases in between. Here the CDR3 reads CSARSETGEEGGYTF. The CDR3 DNA is TGCAGTGCTAGGTCGGAGACGGGGGAAGAGGGTGGCTACACCTTC.

This sequence joins TRBV20-1 and TRBJ1-3, with D maybe TRBD1 (5 bases). V lost 3 bases, J lost 4 bases, and 10 bases lay in between. Germline CDR1 is DFQATT and CDR2 is SNEGSKA (reference sequence). CDR3 length: 13 residues. CDR3 in amino acids: CSARGDWGNTIYF. The CDR3 nucleotides are TGCAGTGCTAGGGGGGATTGGGGAAACACCATATATTTT.

The chain combines TRBV29-1 with TRBJ2-5, with 11 bases identical to TRBD1. With 3 bases clipped from V and 5 bases from J, the junction kept 5 bases outside the gene matches. CDR1 is SQVTM and CDR2 is ANQGSEA in the germline V gene. The CDR3 runs 14 residues. The CDR3 DNA is TGCAGCGTTGATGGGACAGGGGGATTGGAGACCCAGTACTTC. Its translation: CSVDGTGGLETQYF.

This clonotype has only one observation. The chain is built from TRBV4-3 and TRBJ2-5; 9 bases are shared with TRBD2. The CDR3 is 15 residues long. Germline trimming cut 1 base from V and 5 bases from J; bases unmatched to any gene: 5. CDR1 and CDR2 from the germline V gene are LGHNA and YSLEER. The CDR3 DNA reads as TGCGCCAGCAGCCAAGTCCGCCTAGCGGGGGAGACCCAGTACTTC. This sequence encodes CASSQVRLAGETQYF.